This TCR beta chain was sequenced for a study of T cells in women clearing cervical HPV infection. Overall study: Case blood drawn at lesion detection; control blood after infection cleared. Broader study findings: It is unknown whether associations predate infection; no effector/memory or HPV-specific sorting. Repertoire richness, not evenness, was significantly elevated in CIN3+ cases versus controls.

TCRdb keeps only in-frame clones here, not all; method: immunoSEQ multiplex PCR. The table gives tens of thousands of clones; the top ten clones make up less than 7.5% of it. All donors had a single incident cervical HPV16 infection, not prevalent. Details on this clone: Its antigen is as yet unknown. The read finishes 3 residues shy of the CDR3 end, and the germline J gene is used to complete it.

Germline CDR1 is SGHRS and CDR2 is YFSETQ. The CDR3 sequence is 16 residues long. The chain uses TRBV5-1 and TRBJ1-4; TRBD1 matches at 7 bases. The receptor was derived from a woman between 18 and 70 years old with a cervical HPV16 infection that either progressed to CIN3+ or cleared (not recorded which). The sequenced material came from blood buffy coat. The CDR3 here is CASSTGTDSYNSPLFF. Partial CDR3 DNA: TGCGCCAGCAGCACCGGGACAGACTCCTATAATTCACCA.